The 18 T cell receptor beta chains given below trace back to one sample, sequenced in a study of cytomegalovirus exposure and HLA in healthy donors. Primers for the PCR totalled 60 Vbeta and 13 Jbeta. Sequencing was performed with immunoSEQ multiplex PCR; in TCRdb, only in-frame clones are kept and a portion is missing. Altogether some 200,000 clones are present, around 83% being singletons, with the ten largest covering more than 1.5%. Source material: PBMCs. The source is a man between 45 and 60 years old in good health and CMV-seronegative.

In this sample, this clone turned up a few times. The chain links TRBV6-5 to TRBJ1-2; unclear D gene. V was clipped by 2 bases and J by 7 bases, with 14 bases between them. The CDR3 is 14 amino acids. The germline V gene has CDR1 MNHEY and CDR2 SVGAGI. DNA of the CDR3: TGTGCCAGCAGTTACACAGACTCGAGGGCTGGCTACACCTTC. Amino acids: CASSYTDSRAGYTF.

The CDR3 spells CASSPLKDRVEAFF. The CDR3 nucleotides read TGTGCCAGCTCACCCCTAAAGGACAGGGTTGAAGCTTTCTTT. The chain recombines TRBV18 with TRBJ1-1; 8 nucleotides line up with TRBD1. V gave up 3 bases and J gave up 7 bases; unmatched junction bases: 7. CDR3 length: 14 residues. Per germline, CDR1 KGHSH and CDR2 LQKENI.

This chain uses TRBV30 with TRBJ1-4, with 9 bases identical to TRBD1. The CDR3 spans 15 residues. Germline trimming cut 4 bases from V and 6 bases from J; bases unmatched to any gene: 9. Germline V gives CDR1 GTSNPN, CDR2 SVGIG (reference sequence). Written as DNA, the CDR3 is TGTGCCTGGACCAACCCGACAGGGGGTCATGAAAAACTGTTTTTT. Residues: CAWTNPTGGHEKLFF.

The sample holds a few counts of this clone. The chain joins TRBV4-2 to TRBJ1-2; no clear D gene. The CDR3 sequence is 16 residues long. The V end was cut by 0 bases, the J end by 3 bases, with 14 bases between. The germline V gene encodes CDR1 LGHNA and CDR2 YNFKEQ. Written as DNA, the CDR3 is TGTGCCAGCAGCCAAGATACTTCACAGAATCACTATGGCTACACCTTC. Its protein product is CASSQDTSQNHYGYTF.

This clone has just one count. The chain uses TRBV5-4 and TRBJ2-1, with 12 bases that match TRBD2. Germline trimming cut 5 bases from V and 7 bases from J; bases unmatched to any gene: 19. There are 19 residues in the CDR3. Germline CDR1 and CDR2: SGHNT and YYREEE (reference sequence). The CDR3 sequence is CASSPTRLAGASLGNEQFF. DNA of the CDR3: TGTGCCAGCAGTCCTACCCGACTAGCGGGAGCTAGTCTGGGGAATGAGCAGTTCTTC.

The chain is built from TRBV7-2 and TRBJ1-4; the match to TRBD1 covers 7 bases. CDR1 is SGHTA, CDR2 FQGNSA, per germline. The CDR3 consists of 14 residues. The ends lost 3 bases at V and 4 bases at J; junction bases unmatched: 2. In nucleotides, the CDR3 is TGTGCCAGCAGCTTGGGACAGAATAATGAAAAACTGTTTTTT. Protein sequence: CASSLGQNNEKLFF. Using reference TRBV7-2 and TRBJ1-4 for the parts outside the CDR3, the full variable domain is GAGVSQSPSNKVTEKGKDVELRCDPISGHTALYWYRQSLGQGLEFLIYFQGNSAPDKSGLPSDRFSAERTGGSVSTLTIQRTQQEDSAVYLCASSLGQNNEKLFFGSGTQLSVL.

CDR3: CASSQRTGGTYEQYF. In nucleotides, the CDR3 is TGTGCCAGCAGTCAACGGACAGGGGGAACCTACGAGCAGTACTTC. This rearrangement joins TRBV6-5 to TRBJ2-7, with 10 bases fitting TRBD1. Germline lookup yields CDR1 MNHEY and CDR2 SVGAGI. The CDR3 loop spans 15 amino acids. Germline trimming cut 5 bases from V and 2 bases from J; bases unmatched to any gene: 6.

The CDR3 sequence is CASSQGLTGGYGYTF. The CDR3 DNA reads as TGTGCCAGCAGCCAAGGACTAACAGGGGGCTATGGCTACACCTTC. The J gene is TRBJ1-2, the V gene TRBV4-2; TRBD1 aligns across 8 bases. CDR1 is LGHNA, CDR2 YNFKEQ, per germline. With 1 base clipped from V and 4 bases from J, the junction kept 5 bases outside the gene matches. The CDR3 spans 15 residues.

CDR3 nucleotides: TGCAGCGCTGCCCCCAGGGTCAACGAGCAGTACTTC. Translated, it gives CSAAPRVNEQYF. The rearrangement links TRBV29-1 to TRBJ2-7, with D possibly matching TRBD1 (5 bases). V gave up 7 bases and J gave up 5 bases, with 15 bases separating them. The V gene's germline CDR1 is SQVTM and CDR2 ANQGSEA. This CDR3 is built from 12 residues.

V and J are TRBV18 and TRBJ2-7; no firm D call. Trimming stripped 1 base from V and 5 bases from J, with 12 bases between. The CDR3 length is 14 residues. Germline CDR1 is KGHSH and CDR2 is LQKENI. The CDR3 nucleotides read TGTGCCAGCTCACCACGCAGAACCTTCGACGAGCAGTACTTC. It translates to CASSPRRTFDEQYF.

The CDR3 DNA reads TGTGCCAGCAGCTCCGCGGGGAACACCATATATTTT. This codes for CASSSAGNTIYF. The chain is built from TRBV7-2 and TRBJ1-3; the D is unclear. V was clipped by 4 bases and J by 7 bases, with 8 bases between them. Germline values: CDR1 SGHTA, CDR2 FQGNSA. This CDR3 is built from 12 residues.

This clone was observed at least ten times. This chain uses TRBV6-1 with TRBJ2-3, with a possible D match to TRBD2 (6 bases). Germline assignment: CDR1 MNHNS and CDR2 SASEGT. V lost 0 bases, J lost 0 bases, and 10 bases lay in between. This CDR3 spans 16 amino acids. CDR3 in DNA: TGTGCCAGCAGTGAAGCGGGAGGAGGGAGCACAGATACGCAGTATTTT. Translating it yields CASSEAGGGSTDTQYF.

The V call is TRBV5-4, the J call TRBJ2-7; TRBD1 matches 12 bases. Losses at the gene ends were 7 bases for V and 5 bases for J; bases not matched to a gene: 10. The CDR3 runs to 15 residues. CDR1 and CDR2 from the germline V gene are SGHNT and YYREEE (reference sequence). The DNA of the CDR3 is TGTGCCAGCTCGGGACAGGGGGCCCCCTGGGACGAGCAGTACTTC. Translated: CASSGQGAPWDEQYF.

The chain couples TRBV9 to TRBJ1-3; the D gene is possibly TRBD1 (5 bases). Germline V CDR1 and CDR2: SGDLS, YYNGEE. The V end lost 7 bases, the J end lost 8 bases, and 13 bases lay between the germline ends. The length of the CDR3 is 12 residues. CDR3 region: CASSGVGDTIYF. The CDR3 DNA follows: TGTGCCAGCTCGGGGGTTGGGGACACCATATATTTT.

Details on this clone: One end of the junction is discordant with germline, which a read error may explain. This chain joins TRBV11-3 and TRBJ2-7, with TRBD1 identical over 9 bases. The CDR3 consists of 15 residues. From germline, CDR1 is SGHNT and CDR2 YENEEA. This chain's CDR3 is CASSPSGTGSFEQYF. The CDR3 DNA follows: TGTGCCAGCAGTCCTTCCGGGACAGGGTCCTTCGAGCAGTACTTC.

The rearrangement joins TRBV11-2 to TRBJ2-7; weak D call: TRBD1 (5 bases). In germline, CDR1 is SGHAT, CDR2 FQNNGV. Trimming removed 0 bases at V and 6 bases at J, with 15 bases between. The length of the CDR3 is 15 residues. For the CDR3, the DNA is TGTGCCAGCAGCTTAGATCAGGGATCCAAATCCGAGCAGTACTTC. Encoded protein: CASSLDQGSKSEQYF.

This sequence joins TRBV28 and TRBJ2-1; D gene unclear. The V gene lost 3 bases and the J gene lost 9 bases, with 9 bases spanning the gap. The CDR3 covers 12 residues. CDR1 and CDR2 from the germline V gene are MDHEN and SYDVKM. The CDR3 bases are TGTGCCAGCAGTTTTGTCGGAGTTGAGCAGTTCTTC. It yields the protein CASSFVGVEQFF.

This chain links TRBV5-4 with TRBJ2-1; D is uncertain. Looked up from germline, CDR1 is SGHNT and CDR2 is YYREEE (reference sequence). Between the trimmed V and J ends, which lost 0 bases and 3 bases, there was a span of 7 bases. The CDR3 sequence is 14 residues long. As DNA, the CDR3 is TGTGCCAGCAGCTTGGCCTCGAGCTACAATGAGCAGTTCTTC. Protein product: CASSLASSYNEQFF. Complete variable domain (other parts from reference TRBV5-4 and TRBJ2-1): ETGVTQSPTHLIKTRGQQVTLRCSSQSGHNTVSWYQQALGQGPQFIFQYYREEENGRGNFPPRFSGLQFPNYSSELNVNALELDDSALYLCASSLASSYNEQFFGPGTRLTVL.